Given below is one T cell receptor beta chain in context. This sample is drawn from a study of sequential checkpoint blockade in melanoma. About the research overall: Each arm's sequence ended with maintenance nivolumab.

The treatment denotes: randomized to nivolumab then ipilimumab (arm A) or the reverse (arm B). Patients had received no earlier DNA-damaging chemotherapy. Live CD3+CD8+ CD19− CD56− cells were sorted from PBMCs. The data were produced by immunoSEQ multiplex PCR, yet TCRdb's version contains in-frame clones alone and is incomplete. Counted here are under 45,000 clones, 84% occurring once; the ten biggest clones make up less than 7%. The receptor was isolated from a human donor with melanoma. The sample here was CD8+ T cells sorted from blood (inferred from file names), taken from a patient given nivolumab and ipilimumab in sequence.

The CDR3 loop is CASSQDGLAVNTGELFF. The DNA of the CDR3 is TGTGCCAGCAGCCAAGATGGACTAGCGGTGAACACCGGGGAGCTGTTTTTT. The chain is built from TRBV4-2 and TRBJ2-2, with TRBD2 matching 10 bases. CDR3 length equals 17 residues. Per germline, CDR1 LGHNA and CDR2 YNFKEQ. Trimming took 0 bases from V and 1 from J; bases not matched to a gene: 2.